The 28 T cell receptor beta chains given below trace back to one sample, sequenced in a study of blood T cell repertoires in COVID-19. Profiled with immunoSEQ multiplex PCR; TCRdb holds only in-frame clones, not every one. The data hold about 200,000 clones, with approximately 82% observed a single time. Sample: PBMCs or T cells enriched from blood (not recorded which). Source of these receptors: a man aged 40-49 years who had recovered from COVID-19.

This clone appeared once. The chain employs TRBV3-1 (or the pseudogene TRBV3-2) and TRBJ2-2; the match to TRBD1 covers 8 bases. CDR3 size: 13 residues. After removal of 6 bases from V and 13 bases from J, the junction contained 10 bases not matched to a gene. Germline lookup yields CDR1 LGHDT and CDR2 YNNKEL (reference sequence). The CDR3 region is CASSLNQGAWLFF. CDR3 coding DNA: TGTGCCAGCAGTCTTAACCAGGGGGCCTGGCTGTTTTTT.

The chain combines TRBV9 with TRBJ2-6; TRBD2 might be the D (8 bases). This CDR3 comprises 16 residues. CDR1 and CDR2 from the germline V gene are SGDLS and YYNGEE. The V end was cut by 2 bases, the J end by 3 bases, with 12 bases between. This CDR3 reads CASSVGRGLGANVLTF. CDR3 coding DNA: TGTGCCAGCAGCGTCGGGAGGGGGCTTGGGGCCAACGTCCTGACTTTC.

The chain employs TRBV24-1 and TRBJ2-1; 10 positions agree with TRBD2. V lost 3 bases to trimming and J lost 5 bases; unmatched junction nucleotides: 6. Germline CDR1 and CDR2: KGHDR and SFDVKD. The CDR3 has 16 amino acids. CDR3 DNA: TGTGCCACCAGTGATCCACTAGCGGGAATGAACAATGAGCAGTTCTTC. The encoded protein is CATSDPLAGMNNEQFF.

This chain uses TRBV5-1 with TRBJ2-1, with D tentatively TRBD2 (6 bases). V was cut by 0 bases and J by 5 bases, with 9 bases left in between. Per germline, CDR1 SGHRS and CDR2 YFSETQ. This CDR3 is 14 amino acids long. The chain's CDR3 is CASSLVGGDNEQFF. CDR3 sequence (DNA): TGCGCCAGCAGCTTGGTTGGAGGGGACAATGAGCAGTTCTTC.

This clone has a single count. For the CDR3, the DNA is TGTGCCAGCAGTCCGACTAGCGGCTACGAGCAGTACTTC. Its translation is CASSPTSGYEQYF. V and J are TRBV6-5 and TRBJ2-7, with TRBD2 identical over 9 bases. The CDR3 runs 13 residues. The V segment lost 5 bases and the J segment 3 bases; nucleotides outside the gene matches: 2. CDR1 is MNHEY and CDR2 is SVGAGI in the germline V gene.

The chain couples TRBV14 to TRBJ1-3; D might be TRBD1 (5 bases). The germline V gene encodes CDR1 SGHDN and CDR2 FVKESK. This CDR3 spans 15 amino acids. V dropped 5 bases and J dropped 0 bases, with 11 bases sitting between them. CDR3 nucleotide sequence: TGTGCCAGCAGCTCCGGGGGGTTCTCTGGAAACACCATATATTTT. It is translated as CASSSGGFSGNTIYF.

This chain joins TRBV11-2 and TRBJ2-7; the match to TRBD1 covers 8 bases. V lost 5 bases to trimming and J lost 1 base; unmatched junction nucleotides: 7. Germline V CDR1 and CDR2: SGHAT, FQNNGV. CDR3 length: 15 residues. This CDR3 is CASSITGGSSYEQYF. The CDR3 coding sequence is TGTGCCAGCAGCATTACAGGGGGTTCTTCCTACGAGCAGTACTTC.

V usage is TRBV7-2 and J usage is TRBJ2-2; 9 nucleotides agree with TRBD2. From germline, CDR1 is SGHTA and CDR2 FQGNSA. CDR3 length equals 16 residues. The junction had 2 bases not matched to a gene; V was cut back by 2 bases and J by 1 base. Here the CDR3 DNA reads TGTGCCAGCAGCTTACAACTAGCGGGGAACACCGGGGAGCTGTTTTTT. The encoded protein is CASSLQLAGNTGELFF.

This rearrangement joins TRBV4-1 to TRBJ1-4; possibly TRBD1 for D (6 bases). This CDR3 is 15 amino acids long. Per germline, CDR1 MGHRA and CDR2 YSYEKL. Trimming pared 0 bases from V and 5 bases from J, leaving 10 bases between. This CDR3 reads CASSQEIRGNEKLFF. The CDR3 nucleotides read TGCGCCAGCAGCCAAGAAATCAGGGGAAATGAAAAACTGTTTTTT.

The V gene is TRBV15, the J gene TRBJ1-2; D is possibly TRBD1 (6 bases). This CDR3 comprises 14 residues. The V end was cut by 5 bases, the J end by 0 bases, with 10 bases between. CDR1 is LNHNV, CDR2 YYDKDF, per germline (reference sequence). The CDR3 protein is CATSEWGPNYGYTF. The CDR3 DNA is TGTGCCACCAGCGAGTGGGGGCCTAACTATGGCTACACCTTC. The variable domain in full, with the rest retrieved from reference TRBV15 and TRBJ1-2, is DAMVIQNPRYQVTQFGKPVTLSCSQTLNHNVMYWYQQKSSQAPKLLFHYYDKDFNNEADTPDNFQSRRPNTSFCFLDIRSPGLGDTAMYLCATSEWGPNYGYTFGSGTRLTVV.

This clone was picked up many times. The V call is TRBV15, the J call TRBJ2-6; the D gene is possibly TRBD2 (6 bases). CDR1 and CDR2 (germline): LNHNV, YYDKDF (reference sequence). The V and J ends lost 5 bases and 3 bases respectively, with 14 bases between them. This CDR3 comprises 16 residues. This CDR3 reads CATSRAQGLGANVLTF. CDR3 in DNA: TGTGCCACCAGCCGAGCCCAGGGACTTGGGGCCAACGTCCTGACTTTC.

The chain combines TRBV11-2 with TRBJ2-5; 8 positions match TRBD2. The CDR3 contains 16 residues. The V and J ends lost 4 bases and 5 bases, in that order; junction bases with no gene match: 12. Per germline, CDR1 SGHAT and CDR2 FQNNGV. The CDR3 protein is CASSSLQLAVWETQYF. For the CDR3, the DNA is TGTGCCAGCAGCTCCCTGCAACTAGCGGTGTGGGAGACCCAGTACTTC.

The chain links TRBV19 to TRBJ1-5; D not resolved. The CDR3 has 15 amino acids. Germline V gene sequence: CDR1 LNHDA, CDR2 SQIVND (reference sequence). V was trimmed by 5 bases and J by 3 bases, leaving 14 bases between them. This CDR3 reads CASSALDGYNQPQHF. DNA for the CDR3: TGTGCCAGTAGTGCACTAGACGGATACAATCAGCCCCAGCATTTT.

This chain connects TRBV30 to TRBJ2-1, with TRBD2 identical over 8 bases. V shed 6 bases and J 1 base; nucleotides not matched to a gene: 5. Per the germline V gene, CDR1 is GTSNPN and CDR2 is SVGIG (reference sequence). The CDR3 covers 14 residues. The chain's CDR3 is CACLRGGSYNEQFF. The CDR3 DNA sequence: TGTGCCTGCTTACGGGGGGGATCCTACAATGAGCAGTTCTTC.

This clone has a handful of counts. The chain recombines TRBV4-2 with TRBJ2-7; D is uncertain. Germline V lookup: CDR1 LGHNA, CDR2 YNFKEQ. Trimming left V 2 bases short and J 5 bases short, with 7 bases between. CDR3 size: 12 residues. This CDR3 reads CASSQYSHEQYF. CDR3 in DNA: TGTGCCAGCAGCCAATATTCCCACGAGCAGTACTTC.

V gene TRBV14 combines with J gene TRBJ1-2; possibly TRBD1 for D (5 bases). In germline, CDR1 is SGHDN, CDR2 FVKESK. The CDR3 is made up of 16 amino acids. V was pared by 0 bases and J by 4 bases, with 15 bases between. This CDR3 reads CASSQERSFGAYGYTF. The CDR3 region has the DNA TGTGCCAGCAGCCAAGAAAGATCTTTTGGGGCCTATGGCTACACCTTC.

The chain is built from TRBV29-1 and TRBJ1-3; D not resolved. The CDR3 has 12 amino acids. V was shortened by 2 bases and J by 2 bases, with 4 bases between the two germline ends. The germline V gene encodes CDR1 SQVTM and CDR2 ANQGSEA. The CDR3 nucleotides are TGCAGCGTTGAATCAGCTGGAAACACCATATATTTT. Its translation: CSVESAGNTIYF.

CDR3 residues: CASSLKSESTDTQYF. The CDR3 nucleotides read TGTGCCAGCAGCTTAAAGTCCGAGAGCACAGATACGCAGTATTTT. V and J are TRBV7-3 and TRBJ2-3; D is unclear. V lost 1 base and J lost 0, with 8 bases in between. CDR3 size: 15 residues. Germline lookup yields CDR1 SGHTA and CDR2 FQGTGA.

The chain joins TRBV19 to TRBJ1-2, with D possibly matching TRBD1 (6 bases). This CDR3 contains 11 residues. V lost 3 bases, J lost 13 bases, and 12 bases lay in between. Per germline, CDR1 LNHDA and CDR2 SQIVND (reference sequence). The CDR3 reads CASSIQGPVTF. The CDR3 nucleotides read TGTGCCAGTAGTATCCAGGGGCCGGTCACCTTC.

The V gene is TRBV3-1 (or the pseudogene TRBV3-2), the J gene TRBJ1-3; D is unclear. The V gene's germline CDR1 is LGHDT and CDR2 YNNKEL (reference sequence). With 4 bases removed from V and 6 bases from J, the gap between germline ends came to 13 bases. The CDR3 length is 14 residues. The DNA of the CDR3 is TGTGCCAGCAGCCTGTCCGGTATTGTAAACACCATATATTTT. Translated: CASSLSGIVNTIYF.

This chain uses TRBV5-1 with TRBJ2-5; D is unclear. The CDR3 runs to 16 residues. The V end was cut by 3 bases, the J end by 5 bases, with 20 bases between. Germline CDR1 and CDR2: SGHRS and YFSETQ. In nucleotides, the CDR3 is TGCGCCAGCAGCTCCCAACCCGCCAGCGACGGGGAGACCCAGTACTTC. Its protein product is CASSSQPASDGETQYF.

The V call is TRBV27, the J call TRBJ2-3, with 8 positions matching TRBD2. CDR1 and CDR2 from the germline V gene are MNHEY and SMNVEV (reference sequence). Trimming removed 5 bases from V and 7 bases from J; junction bases left unmatched: 8. The CDR3 runs to 14 residues. CDR3 loop: CASSLSGSMYTQYF. CDR3 nucleotide sequence: TGTGCCAGCAGTCTCAGCGGGAGTATGTATACGCAGTATTTT.

The rearrangement uses TRBV10-2 and TRBJ2-7; the match to TRBD2 covers 8 bases. The V and J ends lost 2 bases and 4 bases, in that order; junction bases with no gene match: 13. Germline loops: CDR1 WSHSY, CDR2 SAAADI. This CDR3 region has 17 residues. The CDR3 is CASSEVFEREKFYEQYF. The CDR3 DNA reads TGCGCCAGCAGTGAGGTGTTTGAGCGGGAGAAGTTTTACGAGCAGTACTTC.

This chain connects TRBV4-2 to TRBJ2-1; D is possibly TRBD2 (5 bases). Per the germline V gene, CDR1 is LGHNA and CDR2 is YNFKEQ. This CDR3 contains 17 residues. V was clipped by 0 bases and J by 0 bases, with 12 bases between them. The CDR3 loop is CASSQEPDSSSYNEQFF. In nucleotides, the CDR3 is TGTGCCAGCAGCCAAGAGCCGGACTCAAGCTCCTACAATGAGCAGTTCTTC.

The J gene is TRBJ2-5, the V gene TRBV7-2; the match to TRBD2 covers 7 bases. Germline CDR1 reads SGHTA; CDR2 reads FQGNSA. This CDR3 has 14 residues. J was trimmed by 6 bases and V by 1 base; bases with no gene match: 5. CDR3 sequence reads: CASSLGGGGKTQYF. The CDR3, as DNA: TGTGCCAGCAGCTTAGGGGGCGGGGGAAAGACCCAGTACTTC.

The chain is built from TRBV4-1 and TRBJ2-1; a weak D match, TRBD1 (6 bases). Per germline, CDR1 MGHRA and CDR2 YSYEKL. Deletions cut 2 bases from V and 2 bases from J, with 7 bases between. This CDR3 spans 14 amino acids. CDR3 DNA sequence: TGCGCCAGCAGCCAACGGACAGCCTACAATGAGCAGTTCTTC. Protein product: CASSQRTAYNEQFF.

This clone came up a few times. The V gene is TRBV18, the J gene TRBJ1-1; 7 nucleotides agree with TRBD1. Per the germline V gene, CDR1 is KGHSH and CDR2 is LQKENI. V lost 3 bases, J lost 1 base, and 11 bases stayed unmatched. CDR3 length equals 17 residues. The CDR3 protein is CASSPNRGAGENTEAFF. CDR3 bases: TGTGCCAGCTCACCGAACAGGGGAGCAGGGGAGAACACTGAAGCTTTCTTT. The full variable domain, its missing parts supplied by reference TRBV18 and TRBJ1-1, is NAGVMQNPRHLVRRRGQEARLRCSPMKGHSHVYWYRQLPEEGLKFMVYLQKENIIDESGMPKERFSAEFPKEGPSILRIQQVVRGDSAAYFCASSPNRGAGENTEAFFGQGTRLTVV.

V gene TRBV27 combines with J gene TRBJ2-7; 8 nucleotides agree with TRBD2. Germline CDR1 is MNHEY and CDR2 is SMNVEV (reference sequence). The CDR3 consists of 15 residues. The V segment lost 2 bases and the J segment 2 bases; nucleotides outside the gene matches: 5. The chain's CDR3 is CASSLRREETYEQYF. The CDR3 DNA reads TGTGCCAGCAGTTTAAGGCGGGAGGAGACCTACGAGCAGTACTTC.